The 14 T cell receptor beta chains below were found in one sample sequenced in a study of shared clonotypes between healthy human individuals. Some clones are missing from TCRdb's copy, which holds only in-frame ones; the method was immunoSEQ multiplex PCR. The profile covers about 500,000 clones, with over 60% appearing a single time and 9.5% to 15% taken by the ten largest. The sequenced material came from PBMCs. Receptors originate from a woman aged 40 to 55 in good health. Some clones in this sample may be carry-over from other donors' samples.

The rearrangement joins TRBV10-3 to TRBJ2-7; 8 bases agree with TRBD2. Germline assignment: CDR1 ENHRY and CDR2 SYGVKD. With V trimmed by 3 bases and J by 3 bases, 4 bases remained unmatched. This CDR3 has 14 amino acids. The CDR3 DNA follows: TGTGCCATCAGTGACCGTAGCGGGAACTACGAGCAGTACTTC. Translated: CAISDRSGNYEQYF.

The V gene is TRBV6-4, the J gene TRBJ2-1; TRBD2 matches at 12 bases. Germline V lookup: CDR1 MRHNA, CDR2 SNTAGT. The CDR3 loop spans 15 amino acids. V trimming: 5 bases; J trimming: 10 bases; junction bases outside the gene matches: 9. The CDR3 DNA sequence: TGTGCCAGCAGTCAGACTAGCGGGAGCACGGGGGAGCAGTTCTTC. This translates into CASSQTSGSTGEQFF.

This chain links TRBV7-3 with TRBJ1-1; the D is unclear. This CDR3 contains 12 residues. The V and J ends lost 1 base and 4 bases respectively, with 4 bases between them. The germline CDR1 and CDR2 sequences are SGHTA and FQGTGA. Here the CDR3 reads CASSLSGTEAFF. The DNA of the CDR3 is TGTGCCAGCAGCTTAAGTGGCACTGAAGCTTTCTTT.

This chain uses TRBV2 with TRBJ2-1; D uncertain. Germline lookup yields CDR1 SNHLY and CDR2 FYNNEI. The V gene lost 3 bases and the J gene lost 5 bases, with 8 bases spanning the gap. The CDR3 loop spans 13 amino acids. The CDR3 spells CASSEGSNNEQFF. DNA of the CDR3: TGTGCCAGCAGTGAGGGCTCGAACAATGAGCAGTTCTTC.

With regard to this clone: This clone may be a read error of a much larger clone one base away. The sample contains more than one DNA sequence encoding this CDR3. V is TRBV6-4 and J is TRBJ2-6; perhaps TRBD2 as D (6 bases). This CDR3 is 17 amino acids long. The germline V gene encodes CDR1 MRHNA and CDR2 SNTAGT. In DNA form, the CDR3 reads TGTGCCAGCAGTGACATGGGGGGACTCTCTGGGGCCAACGTTCTGACTTTC. Protein: CASSDMGGLSGANVLTF.

V is TRBV11-2 and J is TRBJ2-2, with 10 bases identical to TRBD2. V was pared by 1 base and J by 7 bases, with 3 bases of the junction left unmatched. The germline V gene encodes CDR1 SGHAT and CDR2 FQNNGV. This CDR3 region has 15 residues. As DNA, the CDR3 is TGTGCCAGCAGCTTAGTACTAGCGGGAAGCGGGGAGCTGTTTTTT. This gives the protein CASSLVLAGSGELFF.

The genes are TRBV6-5 and TRBJ2-7; the D is unclear. Germline CDR1 reads MNHEY; CDR2 reads SVGAGI. V lost 7 bases, J lost 0 bases, and 10 bases lay in between. This CDR3 contains 13 residues. In DNA, the CDR3 is TGTGCCAGCATATCACTAAGCTCCTACGAGCAGTACTTC. This sequence encodes CASISLSSYEQYF.

The V call is TRBV7-9, the J call TRBJ1-1; possibly TRBD1 for D (5 bases). V was shortened by 3 bases and J by 1 base, with 12 bases between the two germline ends. Germline V gene lookup returns CDR1 SEHNR and CDR2 FQNEAQ (reference sequence). The CDR3 extends over 15 amino acids. For the CDR3, the DNA is TGTGCCAGCAGCTTGAGGGACCCCTCGAACACTGAAGCTTTCTTT. Amino acid sequence: CASSLRDPSNTEAFF.

The V and J genes are TRBV5-1 and TRBJ2-3; TRBD2 aligns across 8 bases. Trimming removed 0 bases from V and 4 bases from J; junction bases left unmatched: 1. CDR1 and CDR2 from the germline V gene are SGHRS and YFSETQ. The CDR3 totals 14 residues. CDR3 coding DNA: TGCGCCAGCAGCTTGGGAGCGGGAGCAGATACGCAGTATTTT. It yields the protein CASSLGAGADTQYF.

This clone was recorded only once. The same CDR3 is also encoded by other DNA sequences in this sample. The chain couples TRBV29-1 to TRBJ1-1; D possibly corresponds to TRBD1 (5 bases). Trimming stripped 6 bases from V and 4 bases from J, with 12 bases between. Germline V gives CDR1 SQVTM, CDR2 ANQGSEA. This CDR3 region has 12 residues. The CDR3 reads CSVARGGTEAFF. DNA of the CDR3: TGCAGCGTAGCCCGGGGGGGCACTGAAGCTTTCTTT.

This clone was seen more than once but under ten times. The CDR3 loop reads CASSLGVLTGAPSEEKLFF. The DNA for the CDR3 is TGTGCCAGCAGCTTGGGGGTCTTGACAGGGGCCCCTTCCGAGGAAAAACTGTTTTTT. The V and J genes are TRBV5-5 and TRBJ1-4; 8 bases are shared with TRBD1. V shed 0 bases and J 8 bases; nucleotides not matched to a gene: 18. CDR1 is SGHKS, CDR2 YYEKEE, per germline (reference sequence). The CDR3 covers 19 residues.

This chain joins TRBV6-5 and TRBJ1-1, with D hard to call. This CDR3 has 13 amino acids. V was cut by 1 base and J by 5 bases, with 8 bases left in between. From germline, CDR1 is MNHEY and CDR2 SVGAGI. Here the CDR3 DNA reads TGTGCCAGCAGTTACTTGGGCGGGACTGAAGCTTTCTTT. Translation gives CASSYLGGTEAFF.

On this clone: This specimen includes other DNA sequences encoding the same CDR3. The chain joins TRBV5-1 to TRBJ2-7; 8 bases align to TRBD1. The CDR3 loop spans 14 amino acids. CDR1 and CDR2 from the germline V gene are SGHRS and YFSETQ. V trimming: 1 base; J trimming: 3 bases; junction bases outside the gene matches: 3. CDR3 region: CASSLSGGGYEQYF. The CDR3 bases are TGCGCCAGCAGCTTGTCAGGGGGCGGCTACGAGCAGTACTTC.

Points on this clone: A far larger clone is one nucleotide away, so this likely arose from a read error. Different DNA sequences within this sample yield the same CDR3. V and J are TRBV25-1 and TRBJ2-7; D unresolved. Germline V gives CDR1 MGHDK, CDR2 SYGVNS. The V end lost 4 bases, the J end lost 2 bases, and 3 bases lay between the germline ends. The CDR3 has 11 residues. Here the CDR3 reads CASSGAYEQYF. The CDR3 nucleotides are TGTGCCAGCAGTGGTGCCTACGAGCAGTACTTC.